This is a list of T cell receptor beta chains from one sample in a study of OX40 agonist ivuxolimab in advanced cancers. The assay was immunoSEQ multiplex PCR, and TCRdb's table has in-frame clones only and misses some. The sample records 100,000 or so clones, around nine tenths being singletons. Sequencing used CD4+ or CD8+ T cells sorted from blood, obtained in a trial of the OX40 agonist ivuxolimab. The source of these receptors is an adult with an advanced solid tumor such as melanoma, head and neck, liver or kidney cancer. CDR3s include the opening cysteine and the closing phenylalanine or tryptophan. A D gene is named only where the DNA matches it firmly. Only some rows state a clone size, as once, few, many or a class for expanded clones.

len	v_gene	abundance	d_gene	j_gene	CDR3nt	CDR3aa
15	TRBV25-1	.	TRBD2	TRBJ2-1	TGTGCCAGCAGTGAACCGCTAGCGGGAGTTAATGAGCAGTTCTTC	CASSEPLAGVNEQFF
11	TRBV30	.	.	TRBJ2-1	TGTGCCTGGAGTGCCGGGACATGGAATCTCTTC	CAWSAGTWNLF
14	TRBV5-6	.	.	TRBJ2-7	TGTGCCAGCAGCTATGGAAGACGGGGATACGAGCAGTACTTC	CASSYGRRGYEQYF
15	TRBV5-1	.	TRBD1	TRBJ2-7	TGCGCCAGCAGCTTGGGGACAGGGGCTTCGGAGGAGCAGTACTTC	CASSLGTGASEEQYF
15	TRBV6-6	once	TRBD2	TRBJ2-2	TGTGCCAGCAGTTCTCTAGCGGCCAACACCGGGGAGCTGTTTTTT	CASSSLAANTGELFF
11	TRBV11-2	.	.	TRBJ2-3	TGTGCCAGCAGCTTAGCGGATACGCAGTATTTT	CASSLADTQYF
15	TRBV27	.	TRBD2	TRBJ2-1	TGTGCCAGCAGTCCCGGACTAGCGGTAAACAATGAGCAGTTCTTC	CASSPGLAVNNEQFF
15	TRBV7-2	once	.	TRBJ2-5	TGTGCCAGCAGCTTAGATCTAGTGTCCCAAGAGACCCAGTACTTC	CASSLDLVSQETQYF
15	TRBV27	.	TRBD1	TRBJ2-7	TGTGCCAGCAGTCCCCGACAGGGGCCCACCTACGAGCAGTACTTC	CASSPRQGPTYEQYF
18	TRBV5-1	.	.	TRBJ2-2	TGCGCCAGCAGCTTGCTTCCAGGGAGCCCTACGAACACCGGGGAGCTGTTTTTT	CASSLLPGSPTNTGELFF
18	TRBV4-3	.	.	TRBJ2-3	TGCGCCAGCAGCTCAAAGGGGGTGGTAGCACTTAGCACAGATACGCAGTATTTT	CASSSKGVVALSTDTQYF
15	TRBV7-2	.	.	TRBJ1-3	TGTGCCAGCAGCCTCGGACCCCTTTCTGGAAACACCATATATTTT	CASSLGPLSGNTIYF
16	TRBV19	.	TRBD1	TRBJ2-1	TGTGCCAGCAATCGAGGATTGGCGGGACAGGGTAATGAGCAGTTCTTC	CASNRGLAGQGNEQFF
15	TRBV9	.	.	TRBJ1-1	TGTGCCAGCAGCGTAGGGGACACAAAGAACACTGAAGCTTTCTTT	CASSVGDTKNTEAFF
16	TRBV7-9	once	.	TRBJ2-7	TGTGCCAGCAGCTTTTTAGGGATCACATCTTCCTACGAGCAGTACTTC	CASSFLGITSSYEQYF
14	TRBV6-5	.	TRBD2	TRBJ2-7	TGTGCCAGCCTAGGGACTAGCGGCTCCTACGAGCAGTACTTC	CASLGTSGSYEQYF
16	TRBV7-6	once	TRBD2	TRBJ2-5	TGTGCCAGCAGCTTAGAGAGACTAGCGGGAGGTGAGACCCAGTACTTC	CASSLERLAGGETQYF
15	TRBV4-3	.	.	TRBJ2-3	TGCGCCAGCAGCCAAGACTCTGGCAGGGAGGCTACGCAGTATTTT	CASSQDSGREATQYF
16	TRBV19	.	TRBD1	TRBJ2-5	TGTGCCAGTAGTAAATATTACCGGGACAGGGGGGAGACCCAGTACTTC	CASSKYYRDRGETQYF
14	TRBV5-6	.	.	TRBJ2-3	TGTGCCAGCAGCTTGGCTGGATACACAGATACGCAGTATTTT	CASSLAGYTDTQYF
13	TRBV2	.	TRBD2	TRBJ2-7	TGTGCCAGCAGTCGGGAGGTTTTCTACGAGCAGTACTTC	CASSREVFYEQYF
15	TRBV7-2	.	.	TRBJ1-6	TGTGCCAGCAGCTCACAACCAGGGTGGAATTCACCCCTCCACTTT	CASSSQPGWNSPLHF
15	TRBV5-6	.	TRBD2	TRBJ2-7	TGTGCCAGCAGCTTGGTTCCTAGCGGGAGGTACGAGCAGTACTTC	CASSLVPSGRYEQYF
19	TRBV4-2	.	.	TRBJ2-7	TGTGCCAGCAGCCAAGCCCCGGCCGGTTTGGTTGGCGCACGCCCCCAGCAGTACTTC	CASSQAPAGLVGARPQQYF
11	TRBV28	few	TRBD1	TRBJ2-7	TGTGCCAGCGAAAGGACAGGGATGGTATACTTC	CASERTGMVYF
15	TRBV10-3	.	TRBD2	TRBJ2-4	TGTGCCATCAGTGAGGGACTAGCGGGGAAAAACATTCAGTACTTC	CAISEGLAGKNIQYF
15	TRBV4-2	.	TRBD2	TRBJ2-1	TGTGCCAGCTCTCGGACTAGCGGGGATTACAATGAGCAGTTCTTC	CASSRTSGDYNEQFF
11	TRBV6-6	.	.	TRBJ2-2	TGTGCCAGCAGTACATCCGGGGAGCTGTTTTTT	CASSTSGELFF
11	TRBV2	.	.	TRBJ2-1	TGTGCCAGCAGACGTGCCAATGAGCAGTTCTTC	CASRRANEQFF
17	TRBV11-2	.	TRBD1	TRBJ2-3	TGTGCCAGCAGCTTAACCCCTGCGACAGGGGCTACAGATACGCAGTATTTT	CASSLTPATGATDTQYF
14	TRBV6-1	.	TRBD1	TRBJ1-5	TGTGCCAGCAGCGACAGGGGAGGCAATCAGCCCCAGCATTTT	CASSDRGGNQPQHF
17	TRBV21-1	.	.	TRBJ2-1	TGTGCCAGCAGCAATCCCGTAGGAGGAGATTCCTACAATGAGCAGTTCTTC	CASSNPVGGDSYNEQFF
14	TRBV5-1	.	.	TRBJ2-5	TGCGCCAGCACCCGCGGGGGCGGGAAAGAGACCCAGTACTTC	CASTRGGGKETQYF
16	TRBV4-2	.	TRBD2	TRBJ2-1	TGTGCCAGCAGCCAAGATCAAGAGCGGGAGGGAGGTGAGCAGTTCTTC	CASSQDQEREGGEQFF
15	TRBV19	.	.	TRBJ1-4	TGTGCCAGTAGTGCTAACCTGGGTATTAATGAAAAACTGTTTTTT	CASSANLGINEKLFF
15	TRBV7-9	.	TRBD2	TRBJ2-2	TGTGCCAGCAGCTCGAGCGGGAGGACCACCGGGGAGCTGTTTTTT	CASSSSGRTTGELFF
13	TRBV7-3	.	.	TRBJ2-1	TGTGCCAGCAGCTTAACCCCCTTCAATGAGCAGTTCTTC	CASSLTPFNEQFF
15	TRBV19	once	.	TRBJ1-1	TGTGCCAGTAGTTCTGTTTCAGGTGGGAACACTGAAGCTTTCTTT	CASSSVSGGNTEAFF
13	TRBV5-4	.	TRBD1	TRBJ1-1	TGTGCCAGCAGTCGACAGGGAAACACTGAAGCTTTCTTT	CASSRQGNTEAFF
19	TRBV5-6	.	TRBD2	TRBJ2-2	TGTGCCAGCAGCTCGCAACATCCGGGACTAGCGGTTGACACCGGGGAGCTGTTTTTT	CASSSQHPGLAVDTGELFF
12	TRBV10-3	.	.	TRBJ2-7	TGTGCCATCAGTGAGCCAGGGAGCGAGCAGTACTTC	CAISEPGSEQYF
15	TRBV4-3	.	.	TRBJ2-7	TGCGCCAGCAGCCAAGTCCGGGACGGATCCTACGAGCAGTACTTC	CASSQVRDGSYEQYF
14	TRBV2	.	.	TRBJ2-1	TGTGCCAGCAGTGGCGGGCTAGCGTACAATGAGCAGTTCTTC	CASSGGLAYNEQFF
14	TRBV7-2	once	TRBD1	TRBJ2-7	TGTGCCAGCAGCTTAGGACAGGGGGCCTACGAGCAGTACTTC	CASSLGQGAYEQYF
13	TRBV13	.	.	TRBJ1-2	TGTGCCAGCAGCCTGAGACCCATCGTTGGCTACACCTTC	CASSLRPIVGYTF
14	TRBV18	.	TRBD1	TRBJ2-7	TGTGCCAGCTCGGAGGGGACAGGTGGCTACGAGCAGTACTTC	CASSEGTGGYEQYF
14	TRBV5-4	.	TRBD1	TRBJ2-7	TGTGCCAGCAGGCGGGACAGGGGACCCTACGAGCAGTACTTC	CASRRDRGPYEQYF
18	TRBV21-1	.	.	TRBJ1-1	TGTGCCAGCAGCAAAGCCCTAGGACCGAACTCCCCGAACACTGAAGCTTTCTTT	CASSKALGPNSPNTEAFF
19	TRBV19	once	TRBD2	TRBJ2-4	TGTGCCAGTAGTACCCGATGGACTAGCGGGAGATTGGGCAAAAACATTCAGTACTTC	CASSTRWTSGRLGKNIQYF
14	TRBV11-3	.	.	TRBJ2-1	TGTGCCAGCAGCCCATCCTCGATGTACAATGAGCAGTTCTTC	CASSPSSMYNEQFF
14	TRBV28	.	TRBD1	TRBJ2-3	TGTGCCAGCAGTACCCGGACAGGGTGGGATACGCAGTATTTT	CASSTRTGWDTQYF
15	TRBV7-8	.	.	TRBJ2-5	TGTGCCAGCAGCTCAGATGCCGGGAGTCAAGGGACCCAGTACTTC	CASSSDAGSQGTQYF
18	TRBV7-9	.	TRBD2	TRBJ2-7	TGTGCCAGCAGCTCCTCCGGGGCGGGAGGGCCAAGTATGTACGAGCAGTACTTC	CASSSSGAGGPSMYEQYF
14	TRBV2	.	.	TRBJ2-7	TGTGCCAGCAGTGAGAGGGGCAGGGTCCACGAGCAGTACTTC	CASSERGRVHEQYF
11	TRBV29-1	.	.	TRBJ2-7	TGCAGCGCTCGGAATTCCTACGAGCAGTACTTC	CSARNSYEQYF
15	TRBV28	.	TRBD1	TRBJ1-2	TGTGCCAGCAGCCCCGGGGACAGTACCACCTATGGCTACACCTTC	CASSPGDSTTYGYTF
16	TRBV2	once	TRBD2	TRBJ2-5	TGTGCCAGCAGTGAAGGACTAGCGGGAAGCCAAGAGACCCAGTACTTC	CASSEGLAGSQETQYF